This entry lists 5 T cell receptor beta chains sequenced from one sample in a study of blood T cell repertoires in COVID-19. Measured with immunoSEQ multiplex PCR; TCRdb has only the in-frame clones, and not every one. The sample contains some 96,000 clones, approximately 80% of which appear only once. What was sequenced was peripheral blood. These receptors were collected from a man between 70 and 80 years old with active or convalescent COVID-19.

The rearrangement links TRBV9 to TRBJ2-3; no clear D gene. The CDR3 is made up of 15 amino acids. CDR1 is SGDLS, CDR2 YYNGEE, per germline. V was clipped by 0 bases and J by 7 bases, with 15 bases between them. The CDR3 coding sequence is TGTGCCAGCAGCGTAGGACTCACGACCATCCATACGCAGTATTTT. Protein sequence: CASSVGLTTIHTQYF.

The chain links TRBV30 to TRBJ2-1; no reliable D call. Germline lookup yields CDR1 GTSNPN and CDR2 SVGIG (reference sequence). The CDR3 runs 11 residues. Deletions cut 3 bases from V and 15 bases from J, with 15 bases between. CDR3 sequence reads: CAWSRRSERFF. In DNA, the CDR3 is TGTGCCTGGAGCCGGCGGTCAGAGAGGTTCTTC.

This rearrangement joins TRBV4-3 to TRBJ1-4; D might be TRBD1 (6 bases). CDR1 is LGHNA, CDR2 YSLEER, per germline. Trimming removed 0 bases at V and 12 bases at J, with 17 bases between. This CDR3 spans 15 amino acids. The CDR3 coding sequence is TGCGCCAGCAGCCAAGAGGGGGCAGGGGCCCAGGAACTGTTTTTT. Translated: CASSQEGAGAQELFF.

This chain uses TRBV13 with TRBJ1-2; no clear D gene. V lost 3 bases to trimming and J lost 4 bases, with 9 bases between them. CDR3 length: 13 amino acids. Germline V gene lookup returns CDR1 PRHDT and CDR2 FYEKMQ (reference sequence). The CDR3 loop reads CASSFAGFYGYTF. In DNA form, the CDR3 reads TGTGCCAGCAGCTTTGCGGGCTTCTATGGCTACACCTTC.

The chain employs TRBV15 and TRBJ1-3, with 8 bases lining up with TRBD1. The V gene's germline CDR1 is LNHNV and CDR2 YYDKDF (reference sequence). V dropped 7 bases and J dropped 3; count of bases not matched to a gene: 8. This CDR3 contains 15 residues. The CDR3 DNA sequence: TGTGCCACCAACAGGGACAGGTCGGGTGGAAACACCATATATTTT. Translating gives CATNRDRSGGNTIYF.